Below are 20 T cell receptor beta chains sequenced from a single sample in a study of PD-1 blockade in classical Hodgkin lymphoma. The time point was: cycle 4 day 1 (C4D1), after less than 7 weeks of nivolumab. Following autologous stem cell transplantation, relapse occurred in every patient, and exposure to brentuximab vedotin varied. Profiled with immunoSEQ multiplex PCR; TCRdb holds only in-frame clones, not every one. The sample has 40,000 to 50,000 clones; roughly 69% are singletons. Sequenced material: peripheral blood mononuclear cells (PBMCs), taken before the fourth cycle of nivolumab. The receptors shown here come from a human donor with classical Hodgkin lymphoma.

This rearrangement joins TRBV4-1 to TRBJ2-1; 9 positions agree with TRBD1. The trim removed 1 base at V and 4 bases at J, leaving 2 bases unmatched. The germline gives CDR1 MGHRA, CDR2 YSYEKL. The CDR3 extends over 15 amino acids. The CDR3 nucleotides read TGCGCCAGCAGCCAAGCGGGACAGGGATACAATGAGCAGTTCTTC. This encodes CASSQAGQGYNEQFF.

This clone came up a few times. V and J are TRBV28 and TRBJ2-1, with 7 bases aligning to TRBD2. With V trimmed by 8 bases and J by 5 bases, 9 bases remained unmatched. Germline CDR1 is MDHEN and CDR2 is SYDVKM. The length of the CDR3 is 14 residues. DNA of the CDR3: TGTGCCAGCCGACCTGGGACTATAAACAATGAGCAGTTCTTC. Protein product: CASRPGTINNEQFF.

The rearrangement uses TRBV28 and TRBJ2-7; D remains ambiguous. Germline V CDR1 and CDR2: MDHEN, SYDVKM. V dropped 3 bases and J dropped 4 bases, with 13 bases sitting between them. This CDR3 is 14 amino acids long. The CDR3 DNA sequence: TGTGCCAGCAGTTTGGAACAGATAACTTACGAGCAGTACTTC. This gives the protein CASSLEQITYEQYF.

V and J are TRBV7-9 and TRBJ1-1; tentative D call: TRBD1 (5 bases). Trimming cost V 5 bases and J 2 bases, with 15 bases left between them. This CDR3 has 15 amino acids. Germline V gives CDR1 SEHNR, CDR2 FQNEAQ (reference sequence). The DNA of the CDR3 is TGTGCCAGCAGCCCCTTGGGGGGGTCTAACACTGAAGCTTTCTTT. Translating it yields CASSPLGGSNTEAFF.

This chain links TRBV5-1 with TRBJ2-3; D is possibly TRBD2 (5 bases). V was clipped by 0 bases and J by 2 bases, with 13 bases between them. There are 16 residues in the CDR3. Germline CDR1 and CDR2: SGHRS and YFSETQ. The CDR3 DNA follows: TGCGCCAGCAGCTTGGTAGGAGGAACTACCACAGATACGCAGTATTTT. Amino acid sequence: CASSLVGGTTTDTQYF.

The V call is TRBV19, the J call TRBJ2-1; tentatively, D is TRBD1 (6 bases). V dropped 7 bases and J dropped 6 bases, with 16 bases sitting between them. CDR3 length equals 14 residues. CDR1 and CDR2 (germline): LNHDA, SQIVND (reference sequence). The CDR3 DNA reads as TGTGCCAGTACCAACAGGGAGAATACCAATGAGCAGTTCTTC. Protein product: CASTNRENTNEQFF.

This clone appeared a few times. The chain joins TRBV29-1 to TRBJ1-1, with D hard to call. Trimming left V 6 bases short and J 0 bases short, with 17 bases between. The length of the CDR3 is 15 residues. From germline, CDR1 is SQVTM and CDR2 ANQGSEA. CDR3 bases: TGCAGCGTACCGGGTCAGGCTCTCATGAACACTGAAGCTTTCTTT. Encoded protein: CSVPGQALMNTEAFF.

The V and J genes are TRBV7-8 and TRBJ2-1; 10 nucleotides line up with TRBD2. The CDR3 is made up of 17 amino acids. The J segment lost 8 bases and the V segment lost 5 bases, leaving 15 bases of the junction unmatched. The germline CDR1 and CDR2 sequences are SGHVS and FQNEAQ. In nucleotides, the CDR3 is TGTGCCAGCAGCCCCGTCGCCGGGACTAGCGTTGGTGATGAGCAGTTCTTC. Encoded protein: CASSPVAGTSVGDEQFF.

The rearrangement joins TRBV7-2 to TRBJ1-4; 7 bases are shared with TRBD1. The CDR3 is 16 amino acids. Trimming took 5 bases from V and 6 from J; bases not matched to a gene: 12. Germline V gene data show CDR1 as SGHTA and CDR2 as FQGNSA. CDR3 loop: CASSHDRAEGDEKLFF. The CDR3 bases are TGTGCCAGCAGCCATGACAGGGCGGAGGGGGATGAAAAACTGTTTTTT.

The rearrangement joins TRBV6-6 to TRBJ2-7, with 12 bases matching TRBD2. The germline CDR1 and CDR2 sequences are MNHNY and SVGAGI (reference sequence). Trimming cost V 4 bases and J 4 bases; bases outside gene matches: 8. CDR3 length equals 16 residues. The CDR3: CASSSSSGLAGYEQYF. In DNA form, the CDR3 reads TGTGCCAGCAGTTCATCATCTGGACTAGCGGGGTACGAGCAGTACTTC.

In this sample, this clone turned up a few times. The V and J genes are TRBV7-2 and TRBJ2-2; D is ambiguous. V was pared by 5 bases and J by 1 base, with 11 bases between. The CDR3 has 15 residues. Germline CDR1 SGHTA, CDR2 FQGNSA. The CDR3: CASSPLAMNTGELFF. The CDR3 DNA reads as TGTGCCAGCAGCCCCTTGGCGATGAACACCGGGGAGCTGTTTTTT.

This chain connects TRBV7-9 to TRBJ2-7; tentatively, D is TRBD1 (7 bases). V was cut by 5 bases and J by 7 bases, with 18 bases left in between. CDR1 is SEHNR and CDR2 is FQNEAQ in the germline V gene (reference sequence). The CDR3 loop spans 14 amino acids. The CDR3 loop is CASSATTGAGEQYF. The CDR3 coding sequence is TGTGCCAGCAGCGCAACTACAGGGGCGGGAGAGCAGTACTTC.

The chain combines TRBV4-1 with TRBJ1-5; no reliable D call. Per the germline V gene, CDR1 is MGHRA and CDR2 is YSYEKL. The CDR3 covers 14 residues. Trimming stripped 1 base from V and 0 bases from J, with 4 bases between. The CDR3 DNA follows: TGCGCCAGCAGCCAAGGGAATAGCAATCAGCCCCAGCATTTT. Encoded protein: CASSQGNSNQPQHF.

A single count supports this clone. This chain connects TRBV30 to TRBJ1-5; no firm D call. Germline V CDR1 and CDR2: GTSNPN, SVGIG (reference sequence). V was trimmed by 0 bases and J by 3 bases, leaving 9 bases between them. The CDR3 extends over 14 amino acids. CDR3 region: CAWSVSQLNQPQHF. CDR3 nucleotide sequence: TGTGCCTGGAGTGTATCACAGCTCAATCAGCCCCAGCATTTT.

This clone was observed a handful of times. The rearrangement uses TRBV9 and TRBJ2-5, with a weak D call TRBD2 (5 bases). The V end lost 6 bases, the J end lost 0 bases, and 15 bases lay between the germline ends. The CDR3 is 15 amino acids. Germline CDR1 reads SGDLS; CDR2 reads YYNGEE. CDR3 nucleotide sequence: TGTGCCAGCACCCTCTACGGGGATCACCAAGAGACCCAGTACTTC. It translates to CASTLYGDHQETQYF.

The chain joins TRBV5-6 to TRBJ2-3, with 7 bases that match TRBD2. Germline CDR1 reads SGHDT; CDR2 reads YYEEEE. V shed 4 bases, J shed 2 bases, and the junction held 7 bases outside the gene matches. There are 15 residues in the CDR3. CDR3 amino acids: CASSPRGTTTDTQYF. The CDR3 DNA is TGTGCCAGCAGCCCACGGGGGACTACCACAGATACGCAGTATTTT. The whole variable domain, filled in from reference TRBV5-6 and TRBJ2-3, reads DAGVTQSPTHLIKTRGQQVTLRCSPKSGHDTVSWYQQALGQGPQFIFQYYEEEERQRGNFPDRFSGHQFPNYSSELNVNALLLGDSALYLCASSPRGTTTDTQYFGPGTRLTVL.

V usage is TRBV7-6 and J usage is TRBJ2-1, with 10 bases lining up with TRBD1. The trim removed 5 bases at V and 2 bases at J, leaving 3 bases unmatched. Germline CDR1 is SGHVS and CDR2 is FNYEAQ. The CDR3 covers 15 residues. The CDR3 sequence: CASSRTGGTYNEQFF. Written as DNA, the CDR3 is TGTGCCAGCAGCCGGACAGGGGGTACCTACAATGAGCAGTTCTTC.

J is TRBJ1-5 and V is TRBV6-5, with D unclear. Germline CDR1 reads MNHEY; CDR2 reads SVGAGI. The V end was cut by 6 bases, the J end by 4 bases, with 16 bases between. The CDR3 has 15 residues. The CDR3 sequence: CASSPVTGMNQPQHF. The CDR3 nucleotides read TGTGCCAGCAGCCCCGTTACGGGAATGAATCAGCCCCAGCATTTT.

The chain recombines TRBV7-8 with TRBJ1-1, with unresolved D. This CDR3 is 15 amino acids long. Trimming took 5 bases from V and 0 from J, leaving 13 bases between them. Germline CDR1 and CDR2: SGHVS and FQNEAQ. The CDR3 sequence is CASSPWIGMNTEAFF. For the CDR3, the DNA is TGTGCCAGCAGCCCTTGGATTGGGATGAACACTGAAGCTTTCTTT. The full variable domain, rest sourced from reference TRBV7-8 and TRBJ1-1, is GAGVSQSPRYKVAKRGQDVALRCDPISGHVSLFWYQQALGQGPEFLTYFQNEAQLDKSGLPSDRFFAERPEGSVSTLKIQRTQQEDSAVYLCASSPWIGMNTEAFFGQGTRLTVV.

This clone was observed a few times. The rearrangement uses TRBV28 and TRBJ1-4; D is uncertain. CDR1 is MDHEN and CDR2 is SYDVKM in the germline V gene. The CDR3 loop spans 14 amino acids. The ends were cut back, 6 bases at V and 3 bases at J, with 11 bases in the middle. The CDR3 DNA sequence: TGTGCCAGCAGCTTCTTAAGATCTAATGAAAAACTGTTTTTT. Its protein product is CASSFLRSNEKLFF.